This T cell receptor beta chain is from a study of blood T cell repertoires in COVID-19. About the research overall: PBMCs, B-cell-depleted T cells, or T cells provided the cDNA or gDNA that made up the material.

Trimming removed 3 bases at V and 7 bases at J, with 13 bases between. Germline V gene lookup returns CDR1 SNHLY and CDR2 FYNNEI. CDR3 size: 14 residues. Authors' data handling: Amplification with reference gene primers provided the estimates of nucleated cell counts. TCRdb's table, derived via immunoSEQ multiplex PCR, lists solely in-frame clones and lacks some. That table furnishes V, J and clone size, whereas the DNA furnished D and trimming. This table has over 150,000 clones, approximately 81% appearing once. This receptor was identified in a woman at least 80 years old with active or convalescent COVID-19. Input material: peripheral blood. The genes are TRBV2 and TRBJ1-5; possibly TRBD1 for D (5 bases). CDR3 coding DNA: TGTGCCAGCAGTGACCGGACAATTGGCCAGCCCCAGCATTTT. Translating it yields CASSDRTIGQPQHF.